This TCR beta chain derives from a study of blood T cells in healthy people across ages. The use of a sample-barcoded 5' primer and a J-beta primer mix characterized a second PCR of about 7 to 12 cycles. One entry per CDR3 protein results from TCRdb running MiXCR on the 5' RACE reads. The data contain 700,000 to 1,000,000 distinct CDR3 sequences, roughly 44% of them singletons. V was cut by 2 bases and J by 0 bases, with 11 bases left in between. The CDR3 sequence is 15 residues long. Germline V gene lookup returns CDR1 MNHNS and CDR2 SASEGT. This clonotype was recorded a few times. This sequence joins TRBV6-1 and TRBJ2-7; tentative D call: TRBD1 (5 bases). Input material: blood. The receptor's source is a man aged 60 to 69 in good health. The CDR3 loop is CASSESGDSSYEQYF. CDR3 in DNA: TGTGCCAGCAGTGAATCAGGTGACAGCTCCTACGAGCAGTACTTC.